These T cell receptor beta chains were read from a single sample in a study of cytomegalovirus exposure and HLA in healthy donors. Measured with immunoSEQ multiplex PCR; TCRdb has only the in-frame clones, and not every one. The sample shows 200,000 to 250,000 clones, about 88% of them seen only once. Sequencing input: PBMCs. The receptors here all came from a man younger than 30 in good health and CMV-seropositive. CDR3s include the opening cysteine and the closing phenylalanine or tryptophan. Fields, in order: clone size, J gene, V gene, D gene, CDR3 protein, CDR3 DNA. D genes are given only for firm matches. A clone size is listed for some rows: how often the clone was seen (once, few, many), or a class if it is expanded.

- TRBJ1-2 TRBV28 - CASSLGSAGYTF TGTGCCAGCAGTTTAGGGTCGGCTGGCTACACCTTC
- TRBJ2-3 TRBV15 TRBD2 CATSRDRSGRRTDTQYF TGTGCCACCAGCAGAGATCGAAGCGGGAGAAGAACAGATACGCAGTATTTT
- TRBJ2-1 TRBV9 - CASSHPLALGNHRSNEQFF TGTGCCAGCAGCCACCCCCTAGCTTTGGGGAATCATAGATCTAATGAGCAGTTCTTC
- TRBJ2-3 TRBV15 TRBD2 CATSRLAGRTDTQYF TGTGCCACCAGCAGACTAGCGGGACGCACAGATACGCAGTATTTT
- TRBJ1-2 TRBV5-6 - CASSPIAGQANYGYTF TGTGCCAGCAGCCCGATAGCTGGACAAGCTAACTATGGCTACACCTTC
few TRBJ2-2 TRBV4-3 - CASSQGLWNTGELFF TGCGCCAGCAGCCAAGGGCTATGGAACACCGGGGAGCTGTTTTTT
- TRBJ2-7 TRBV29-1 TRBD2 CSVVSGSSYEQYF TGCAGCGTTGTCAGCGGGAGTTCGTACGAGCAGTACTTC
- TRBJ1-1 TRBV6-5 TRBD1 CASSPRTGGNTEAFF TGTGCCAGCAGTCCTAGGACAGGGGGAAACACTGAAGCTTTCTTT
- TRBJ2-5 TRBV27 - CASSLWVSRASLVRETQYF TGTGCCAGCAGTTTATGGGTGTCGAGGGCCTCCCTGGTTCGGGAGACCCAGTACTTC
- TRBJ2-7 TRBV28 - CASWGSRPRIGEQYF TGTGCCAGCTGGGGGTCCAGGCCCCGCATCGGGGAGCAGTACTTC
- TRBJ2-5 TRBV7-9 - CASSHDRYETQYF TGTGCCAGCAGCCACGACAGATACGAGACCCAGTACTTC
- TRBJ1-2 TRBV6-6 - CASRLDRPYGYTF TGTGCCAGCAGGCTCGACAGGCCCTATGGCTACACCTTC
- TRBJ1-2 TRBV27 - CASKTRDGSNYGYTF TGTGCCAGCAAAACCCGGGACGGTTCTAACTATGGCTACACCTTC
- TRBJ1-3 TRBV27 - CASSSRTAITGNTIYF TGTGCCAGCAGTTCAAGGACAGCTATTACTGGAAACACCATATATTTT
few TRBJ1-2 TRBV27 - CASSETPFGGYTF TGTGCCAGCAGCGAAACGCCCTTCGGAGGCTACACCTTC
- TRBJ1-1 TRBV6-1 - CASSEDFITEAFF TGTGCCAGCAGTGAAGACTTCATCACTGAAGCTTTCTTT
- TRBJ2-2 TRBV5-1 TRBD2 CASGLLAGEPGELFF TGCGCCAGCGGACTACTAGCGGGAGAACCCGGGGAGCTGTTTTTT
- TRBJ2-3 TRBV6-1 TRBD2 CASLKTSGTSDTQYF TGTGCCAGCTTAAAGACTAGCGGAACATCAGATACGCAGTATTTT
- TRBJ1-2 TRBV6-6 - CASSRSPGRLSYGYTF TGTGCCAGCAGCAGGTCCCCGGGACGGCTAAGCTATGGCTACACCTTC